Following are 17 T cell receptor beta chains from one sample sequenced in a study of shared clonotypes between healthy human individuals. Profiled with immunoSEQ multiplex PCR; TCRdb holds only in-frame clones, not every one. The top ten hold 0.95% to 1.5% of the sample, which has around 2,100,000 clones, about 95% seen once. CD8 cells regarded as naive lacked CD45RO, were positively chosen for CCR7, and omitted terminally differentiated effector memory CD45RA+ cells. Sequencing was done on a sample of naive CD8+ T cells sorted from blood. The source of these receptors is a man aged 18 to 30 in good health.

This chain links TRBV2 with TRBJ1-1; 7 bases fit TRBD1. CDR3 length: 13 residues. V was pared by 1 base and J by 10 bases, with 6 bases of the junction left unmatched. Per the germline V gene, CDR1 is SNHLY and CDR2 is FYNNEI. The CDR3 nucleotides read TGTGCCAGCAGTGAAGTCCCAGGGGGAGTAGCTTTCTTT. It is translated as CASSEVPGGVAFF.

This clone showed up just a few times. Additional DNA sequences in this sample encode the identical CDR3. This chain uses TRBV19 with TRBJ2-7; TRBD2 agrees at 12 bases. The CDR3 has 14 amino acids. V gave up 5 bases and J gave up 3 bases; unmatched junction bases: 2. The germline gives CDR1 LNHDA, CDR2 SQIVND (reference sequence). CDR3 nucleotides: TGTGCCAGTAGTCCGGGACTAGCGGGCTACGAGCAGTACTTC. Translated: CASSPGLAGYEQYF.

This clone showed up just once. V is TRBV6-5 and J is TRBJ1-4; D remains unclear. V dropped 2 bases and J dropped 8 bases, with 12 bases sitting between them. The CDR3 is made up of 14 amino acids. Germline loops: CDR1 MNHEY, CDR2 SVGAGI. The DNA of the CDR3 is TGTGCCAGCAGTTACGTTGAGGGAGACGAAAAACTGTTTTTT. As protein: CASSYVEGDEKLFF.

V usage is TRBV6-5 and J usage is TRBJ2-7; 11 bases map to TRBD2. Per germline, CDR1 MNHEY and CDR2 SVGAGI. With 4 bases clipped from V and 2 bases from J, the junction kept 1 base outside the gene matches. The CDR3 contains 14 residues. This CDR3 is CASSFSGGAYEQYF. The CDR3 coding sequence is TGTGCCAGCAGTTTTAGCGGGGGGGCCTACGAGCAGTACTTC.

The genes are TRBV7-9 and TRBJ2-5; a possible D gene is TRBD2 (6 bases). The CDR3 totals 14 residues. The V and J ends lost 5 bases and 3 bases respectively, with 13 bases between them. CDR1 SEHNR and CDR2 FQNEAQ come from the germline V gene (reference sequence). CDR3 residues: CASSPWTTEETQYF. The CDR3 region has the DNA TGTGCCAGCAGCCCTTGGACTACCGAAGAGACCCAGTACTTC.

The chain recombines TRBV28 with TRBJ2-7; 11 nucleotides agree with TRBD1. Germline CDR1 MDHEN, CDR2 SYDVKM. The CDR3 runs to 13 residues. V gave up 6 bases and J gave up 6 bases; unmatched junction bases: 4. CDR3 sequence: CASRGQGAGEQYF. DNA of the CDR3: TGTGCCAGCAGAGGACAGGGGGCAGGCGAGCAGTACTTC.

The J gene is TRBJ2-3, the V gene TRBV7-9, with 12 bases that match TRBD2. Germline lookup yields CDR1 SEHNR and CDR2 FQNEAQ (reference sequence). The V segment lost 5 bases and the J segment 4 bases; nucleotides outside the gene matches: 4. The CDR3 contains 15 residues. For the CDR3, the DNA is TGTGCCAGCAGCCGAAGACTAGCGGGAGCAGATACGCAGTATTTT. Translation gives CASSRRLAGADTQYF.

The chain has TRBV9 and TRBJ2-1; TRBD1 agrees at 10 bases. The junction had 4 bases not matched to a gene; V was cut back by 2 bases and J by 8 bases. Looked up from germline, CDR1 is SGDLS and CDR2 is YYNGEE. CDR3 length equals 14 residues. The DNA of the CDR3 is TGTGCCAGCAGCGTGGACAGGGGGAAGGATGAGCAGTTCTTC. It is translated as CASSVDRGKDEQFF.

The chain uses TRBV29-1 and TRBJ2-3; 7 bases align to TRBD2. The CDR3 has 14 amino acids. The V and J ends lost 7 bases and 5 bases, in that order; junction bases with no gene match: 12. CDR1 SQVTM and CDR2 ANQGSEA come from the germline V gene. CDR3 sequence: CSGVPTSIGDTQYF. CDR3 nucleotide sequence: TGCAGCGGGGTGCCGACTAGCATAGGAGATACGCAGTATTTT.

The chain links TRBV9 to TRBJ2-1; D may correspond to TRBD1 or TRBD2 (7 bases each). CDR1 and CDR2 from the germline V gene are SGDLS and YYNGEE. Trimming took off 2 bases at V and 0 bases at J, with 24 bases between the two ends. This CDR3 has 20 residues. The CDR3 DNA reads TGTGCCAGCAGCGTGTCAGACAGGGCAGTAGCGGGTAGCTCCTACAATGAGCAGTTCTTC. It yields the protein CASSVSDRAVAGSSYNEQFF.

The genes are TRBV6-5 and TRBJ2-7; 9 positions agree with TRBD2. This CDR3 is 16 amino acids long. The V gene end was trimmed by 0 bases and the J gene end by 3 bases; junction bases not matched to a gene: 6. CDR1 and CDR2 from the germline V gene are MNHEY and SVGAGI. CDR3 bases: TGTGCCAGCAGTTACTCCGTAGCGGGAGTCGACTACGAGCAGTACTTC. Translating gives CASSYSVAGVDYEQYF.

V is TRBV10-3 and J is TRBJ2-5, with D uncertain. Germline V gives CDR1 ENHRY, CDR2 SYGVKD. V was shortened by 3 bases and J by 4 bases, with 6 bases between the two germline ends. CDR3 length: 12 amino acids. The CDR3 DNA is TGTGCCATCAGTGATTCTCTAGAGACCCAGTACTTC. This encodes CAISDSLETQYF.

The chain joins TRBV4-3 to TRBJ1-2; no clear D gene. This CDR3 is built from 16 residues. Germline CDR1 and CDR2: LGHNA and YSLEER. Trimming removed 6 bases from V and 0 bases from J, with 17 bases in between. The CDR3 bases are TGCGCCAGCAGACAAAGTTATAGGGCAGCTAACTATGGCTACACCTTC. It is translated as CASRQSYRAANYGYTF.

The V gene is TRBV7-9, the J gene TRBJ1-3; no definite D call. This CDR3 has 16 residues. With 5 bases removed from V and 7 bases from J, the gap between germline ends came to 21 bases. Germline assignment: CDR1 SEHNR and CDR2 FQNEAQ (reference sequence). The CDR3, as DNA: TGTGCCAGCAGCAGCCGCGCCGGGGAGTTGGCTAACACCATATATTTT. It is translated as CASSSRAGELANTIYF. The entire variable domain, with the rest obtained from reference TRBV7-9 and TRBJ1-3, is as follows: DTGVSQNPRHKITKRGQNVTFRCDPISEHNRLYWYRQTLGQGPEFLTYFQNEAQLEKSRLLSDRFSAERPKGSFSTLEIQRTEQGDSAMYLCASSSRAGELANTIYFGEGSWLTVV.

The chain is built from TRBV7-9 and TRBJ1-2; 8 nucleotides match TRBD1. Losses at the gene ends were 8 bases for V and 8 bases for J; bases not matched to a gene: 7. The V gene's germline CDR1 is SEHNR and CDR2 FQNEAQ (reference sequence). This CDR3 comprises 12 residues. The CDR3 DNA is TGTGCCAGCGGGACAGGACATCAAGGCTACACCTTC. Its translation: CASGTGHQGYTF.

CDR3 sequence (DNA): TGTGCCAGCAGCCCAAAAGGAGGGTGGGGAAGCGAGCAGTACTTC. Protein: CASSPKGGWGSEQYF. This chain uses TRBV9 with TRBJ2-7; possible D gene TRBD2, 6 bases. This CDR3 has 15 residues. Germline V lookup: CDR1 SGDLS, CDR2 YYNGEE. Trimming left V 4 bases short and J 6 bases short, with 20 bases between.

V is TRBV27 and J is TRBJ1-6; D remains unclear. CDR1 MNHEY and CDR2 SMNVEV come from the germline V gene (reference sequence). This CDR3 comprises 14 residues. Trimming left V 8 bases short and J 3 bases short, with 11 bases between. The CDR3 DNA sequence: TGTGCCAGCCGGACGGACCTCTATAATTCACCCCTCCACTTT. Its translation: CASRTDLYNSPLHF.